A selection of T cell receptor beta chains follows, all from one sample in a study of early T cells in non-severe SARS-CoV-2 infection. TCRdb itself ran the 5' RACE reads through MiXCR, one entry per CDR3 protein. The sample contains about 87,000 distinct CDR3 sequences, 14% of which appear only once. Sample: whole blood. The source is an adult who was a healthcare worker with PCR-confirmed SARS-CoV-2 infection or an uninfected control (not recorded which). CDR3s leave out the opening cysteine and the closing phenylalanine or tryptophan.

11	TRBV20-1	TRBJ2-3	SARAGEADTQY
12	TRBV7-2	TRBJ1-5	ASSGRTENQPQH
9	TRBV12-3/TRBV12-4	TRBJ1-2	ASSGQGSYT
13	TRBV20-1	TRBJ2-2	SAPGTSFNTGELF
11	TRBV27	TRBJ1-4	ASSWAGGEKLF
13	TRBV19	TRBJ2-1	ASRETSGSYNEQF
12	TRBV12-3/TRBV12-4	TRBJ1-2	ASSPDRRGYGYT
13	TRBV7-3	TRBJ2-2	ASSPTRQATGELF
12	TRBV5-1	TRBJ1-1	ASSPEWENTEAF
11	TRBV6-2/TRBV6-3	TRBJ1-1	ASCREVGTEAF
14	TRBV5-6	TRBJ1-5	ASSPSPGISNQPQH
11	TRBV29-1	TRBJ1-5	SASLDSNQPQH
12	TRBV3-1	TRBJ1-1	ASSQGVGNTEAF
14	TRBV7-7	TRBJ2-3	ASSPSTSGGADTQY
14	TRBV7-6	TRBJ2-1	ASSLGGGVSYNEQF
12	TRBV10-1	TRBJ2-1	ASSAGGQVNEQF
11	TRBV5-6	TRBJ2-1	ASSPSGPFEQF
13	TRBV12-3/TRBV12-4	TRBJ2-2	ASSFKGAGTGELF
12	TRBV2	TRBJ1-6	ASSWTGENSPLH
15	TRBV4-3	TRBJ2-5	ASSQAGDARGGETQY
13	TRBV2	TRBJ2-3	ASKELARKADTQY
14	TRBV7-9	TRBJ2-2	ASSPTSGGLTGELF
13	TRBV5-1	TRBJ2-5	ASSPGRPEKETQY
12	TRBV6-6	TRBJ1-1	ASSTASGSTEAF
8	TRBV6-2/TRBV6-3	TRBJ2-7	ASASYEQY
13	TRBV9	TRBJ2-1	ASSVVTGAEGEQF
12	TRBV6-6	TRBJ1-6	ASSYRQEGSPLH
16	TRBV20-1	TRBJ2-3	SATNIAGPRGAYDTQY
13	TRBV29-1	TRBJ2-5	SVEKGLAVGETQY
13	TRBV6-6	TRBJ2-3	ASSYRGASTDTQY
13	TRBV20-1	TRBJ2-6	SAIGVNSGANVLT
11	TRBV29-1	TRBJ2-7	SVGLGLSYEQY
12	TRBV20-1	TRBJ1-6	SAKPGQGDSPLH
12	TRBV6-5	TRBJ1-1	ASRDRAVDTEAF
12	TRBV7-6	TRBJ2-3	ASSLVGVTDTQY
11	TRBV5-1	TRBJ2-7	ASSSQGGYEQY
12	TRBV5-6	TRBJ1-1	ASSWGGQNTEAF
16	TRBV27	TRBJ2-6	ASRRTGTEPSGANVLT
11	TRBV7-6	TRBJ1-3	ASSPGGGNTIY
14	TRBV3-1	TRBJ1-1	ASSPRQGSRNTEAF
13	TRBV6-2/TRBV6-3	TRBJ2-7	ASSDPPRNRFEQY
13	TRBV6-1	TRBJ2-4	ASSDTLRPTDIQY
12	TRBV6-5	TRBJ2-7	ASSADRDGYEQY
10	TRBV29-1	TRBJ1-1	SGYRVFTEAF
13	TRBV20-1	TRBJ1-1	SATPFGALNTEAF
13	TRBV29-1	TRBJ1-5	SVALGQGLAQPQH